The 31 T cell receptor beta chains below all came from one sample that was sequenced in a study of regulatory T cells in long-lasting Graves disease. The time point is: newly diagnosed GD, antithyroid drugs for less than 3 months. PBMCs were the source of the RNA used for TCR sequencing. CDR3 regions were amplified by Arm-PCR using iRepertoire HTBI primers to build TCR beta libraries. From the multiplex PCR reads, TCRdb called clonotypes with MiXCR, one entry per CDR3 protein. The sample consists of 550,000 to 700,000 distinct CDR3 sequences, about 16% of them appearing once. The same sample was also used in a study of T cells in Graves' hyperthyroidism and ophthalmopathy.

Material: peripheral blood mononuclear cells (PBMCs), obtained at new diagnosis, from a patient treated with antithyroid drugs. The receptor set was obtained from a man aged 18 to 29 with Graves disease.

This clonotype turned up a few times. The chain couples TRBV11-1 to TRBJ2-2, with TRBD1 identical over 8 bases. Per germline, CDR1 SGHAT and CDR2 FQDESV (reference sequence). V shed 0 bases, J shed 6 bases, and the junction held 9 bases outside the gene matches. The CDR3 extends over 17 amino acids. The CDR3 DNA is TGTGCCAGCAGCTTAGCGAGGTCAGGGGGCCTCGCCGGGGAGCTGTTTTTT. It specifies CASSLARSGGLAGELFF.

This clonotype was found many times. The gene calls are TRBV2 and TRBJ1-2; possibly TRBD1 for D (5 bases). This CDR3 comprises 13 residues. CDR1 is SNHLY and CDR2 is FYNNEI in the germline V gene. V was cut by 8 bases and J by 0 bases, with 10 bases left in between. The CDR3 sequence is CASVPGSNYGYTF. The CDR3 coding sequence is TGTGCCAGCGTACCAGGGTCTAACTATGGCTACACCTTC.

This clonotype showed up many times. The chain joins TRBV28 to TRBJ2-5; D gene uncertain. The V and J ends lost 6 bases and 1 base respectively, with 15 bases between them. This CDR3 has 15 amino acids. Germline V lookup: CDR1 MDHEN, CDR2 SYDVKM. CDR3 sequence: CASRPLVAFQETQYF. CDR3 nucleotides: TGTGCCAGCAGGCCCTTGGTTGCCTTCCAAGAGACCCAGTACTTC.

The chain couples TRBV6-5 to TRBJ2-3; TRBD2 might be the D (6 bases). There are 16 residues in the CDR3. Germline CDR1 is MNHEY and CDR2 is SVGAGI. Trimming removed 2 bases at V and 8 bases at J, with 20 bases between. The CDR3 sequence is CASSYGTSWEEGTQYF. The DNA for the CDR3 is TGTGCCAGCAGTTACGGCACTAGTTGGGAGGAGGGTACGCAGTATTTT.

The DNA of the CDR3 is TGTGCCAGCTCTCCTACTCCGGGACAGGGCCTGAACACTGAAGCTTTCTTT. Its protein product is CASSPTPGQGLNTEAFF. The genes are TRBV18 and TRBJ1-1, with 9 bases matching TRBD1. The CDR3 has 17 amino acids. Germline V gene lookup returns CDR1 KGHSH and CDR2 LQKENI. Trimming removed 6 bases from V and 0 bases from J; junction bases left unmatched: 11.

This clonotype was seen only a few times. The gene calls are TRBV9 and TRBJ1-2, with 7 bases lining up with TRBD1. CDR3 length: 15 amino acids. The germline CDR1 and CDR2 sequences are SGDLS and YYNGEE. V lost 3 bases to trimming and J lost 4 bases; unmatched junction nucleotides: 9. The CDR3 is CASSAHPGTAYGYTF. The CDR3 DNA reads TGTGCCAGCAGCGCCCACCCCGGGACAGCCTATGGCTACACCTTC.

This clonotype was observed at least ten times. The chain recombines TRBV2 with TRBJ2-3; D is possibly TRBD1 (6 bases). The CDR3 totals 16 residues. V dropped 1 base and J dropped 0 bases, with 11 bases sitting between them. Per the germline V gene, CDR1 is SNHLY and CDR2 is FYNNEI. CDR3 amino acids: CASSEVGASSTDTQYF. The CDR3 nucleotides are TGTGCCAGCAGTGAAGTGGGGGCGTCTAGCACAGATACGCAGTATTTT.

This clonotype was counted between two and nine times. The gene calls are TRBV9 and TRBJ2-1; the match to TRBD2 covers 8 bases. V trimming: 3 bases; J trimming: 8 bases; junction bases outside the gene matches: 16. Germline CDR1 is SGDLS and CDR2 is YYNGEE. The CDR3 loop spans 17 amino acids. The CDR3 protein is CASSDPLSGTTSDEQFF. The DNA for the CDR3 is TGTGCCAGCAGCGACCCACTTAGCGGGACGACCTCCGATGAGCAGTTCTTC.

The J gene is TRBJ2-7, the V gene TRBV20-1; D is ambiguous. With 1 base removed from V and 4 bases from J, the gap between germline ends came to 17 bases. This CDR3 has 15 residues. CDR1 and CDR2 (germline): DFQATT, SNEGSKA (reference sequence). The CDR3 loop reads CSARGLAFQLYEQYF. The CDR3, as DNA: TGCAGTGCTAGAGGGTTAGCATTTCAACTTTACGAGCAGTACTTC.

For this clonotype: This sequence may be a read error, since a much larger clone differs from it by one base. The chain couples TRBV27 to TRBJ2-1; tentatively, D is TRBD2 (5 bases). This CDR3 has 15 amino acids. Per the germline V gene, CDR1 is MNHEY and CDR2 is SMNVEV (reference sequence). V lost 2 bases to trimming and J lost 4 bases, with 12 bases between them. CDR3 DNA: TGTGCCAGCAGTTTAGTCTGGGAGAGGTACAATGAGCAGTTCTTC. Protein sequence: CASSLVWERYNEQFF.

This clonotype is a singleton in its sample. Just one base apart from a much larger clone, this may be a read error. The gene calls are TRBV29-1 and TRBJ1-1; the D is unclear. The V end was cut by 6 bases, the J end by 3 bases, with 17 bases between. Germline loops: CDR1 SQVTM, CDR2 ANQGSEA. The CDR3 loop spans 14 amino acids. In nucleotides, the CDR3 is TGCAGCGTCGCCGACATAGTTGCGGACACTGAAGCTTTCTTT. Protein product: CSVADIVADTEAFF.

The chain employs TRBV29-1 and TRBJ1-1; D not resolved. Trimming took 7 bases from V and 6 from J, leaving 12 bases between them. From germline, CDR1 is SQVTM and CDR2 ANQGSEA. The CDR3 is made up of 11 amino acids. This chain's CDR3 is CSAPHGAEAFF. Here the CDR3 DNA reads TGCAGCGCCCCCCATGGGGCTGAAGCTTTCTTT.

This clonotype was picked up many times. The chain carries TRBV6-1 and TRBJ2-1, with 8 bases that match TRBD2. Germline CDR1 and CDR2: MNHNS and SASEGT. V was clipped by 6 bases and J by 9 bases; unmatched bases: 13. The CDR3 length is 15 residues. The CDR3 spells CASSAGGGTHAEQFF. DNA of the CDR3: TGTGCCAGCAGCGCGGGGGGCGGGACCCACGCTGAGCAGTTCTTC.

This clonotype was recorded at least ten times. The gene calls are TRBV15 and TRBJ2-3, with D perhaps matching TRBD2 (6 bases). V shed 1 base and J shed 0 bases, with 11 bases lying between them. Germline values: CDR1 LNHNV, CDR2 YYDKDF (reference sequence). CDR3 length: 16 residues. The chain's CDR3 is CATSRGQRVSTDTQYF. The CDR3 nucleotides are TGTGCCACCAGCAGAGGCCAGCGGGTTAGCACAGATACGCAGTATTTT.

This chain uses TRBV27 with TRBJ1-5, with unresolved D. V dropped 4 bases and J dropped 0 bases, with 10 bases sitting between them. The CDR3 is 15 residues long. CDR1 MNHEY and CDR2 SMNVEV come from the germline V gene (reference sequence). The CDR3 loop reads CASSSRASSNQPQHF. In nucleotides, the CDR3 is TGTGCCAGCAGTTCAAGGGCATCTAGCAATCAGCCCCAGCATTTT.

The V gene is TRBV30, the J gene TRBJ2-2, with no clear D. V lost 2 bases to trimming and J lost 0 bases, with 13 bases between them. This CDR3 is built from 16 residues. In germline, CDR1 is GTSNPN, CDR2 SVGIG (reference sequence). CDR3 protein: CAWSMEGRANTGELFF. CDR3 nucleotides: TGTGCCTGGAGTATGGAAGGCAGAGCGAACACCGGGGAGCTGTTTTTT.

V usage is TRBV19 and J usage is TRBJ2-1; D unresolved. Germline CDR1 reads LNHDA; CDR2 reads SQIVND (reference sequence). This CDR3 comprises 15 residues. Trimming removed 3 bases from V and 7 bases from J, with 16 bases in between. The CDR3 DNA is TGTGCCAGTAGTATGAGAATCACCCTCGGGAATGAGCAGTTCTTC. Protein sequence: CASSMRITLGNEQFF.

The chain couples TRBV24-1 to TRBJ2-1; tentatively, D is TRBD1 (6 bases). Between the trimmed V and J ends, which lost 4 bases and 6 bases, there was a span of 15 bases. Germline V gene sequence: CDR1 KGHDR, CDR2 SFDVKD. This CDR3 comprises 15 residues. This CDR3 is CATSEGAGASNEQFF. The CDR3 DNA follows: TGTGCCACCAGTGAGGGGGCAGGGGCGAGCAATGAGCAGTTCTTC.

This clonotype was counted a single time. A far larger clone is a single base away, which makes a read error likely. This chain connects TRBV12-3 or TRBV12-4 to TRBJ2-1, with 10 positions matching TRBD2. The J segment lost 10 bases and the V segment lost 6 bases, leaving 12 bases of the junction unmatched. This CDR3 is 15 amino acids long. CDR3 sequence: CASSPQAGGPGEQFF. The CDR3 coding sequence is TGTGCCAGCAGCCCGCAAGCGGGAGGGCCGGGCGAGCAGTTCTTC.

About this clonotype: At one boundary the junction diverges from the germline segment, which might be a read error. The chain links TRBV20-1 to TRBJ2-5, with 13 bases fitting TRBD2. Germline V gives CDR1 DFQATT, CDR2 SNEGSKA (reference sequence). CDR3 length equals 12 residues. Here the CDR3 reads CSAIRTSGRRFF. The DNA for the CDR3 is TGCAGTGCTATTCGGACTAGCGGGAGAAGGTTCTTC.

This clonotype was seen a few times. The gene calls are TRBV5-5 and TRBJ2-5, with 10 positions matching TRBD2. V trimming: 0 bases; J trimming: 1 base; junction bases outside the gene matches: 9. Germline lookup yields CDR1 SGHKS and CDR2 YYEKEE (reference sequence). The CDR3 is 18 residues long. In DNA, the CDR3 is TGTGCCAGCAGCTTGGGGCTAGCGGGAGCGGCAAGCCAAGAGACCCAGTACTTC. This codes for CASSLGLAGAASQETQYF. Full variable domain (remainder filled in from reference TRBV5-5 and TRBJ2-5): DAGVTQSPTHLIKTRGQQVTLRCSPISGHKSVSWYQQVLGQGPQFIFQYYEKEERGRGNFPDRFSARQFPNYSSELNVNALLLGDSALYLCASSLGLAGAASQETQYFGPGTRLLVL.

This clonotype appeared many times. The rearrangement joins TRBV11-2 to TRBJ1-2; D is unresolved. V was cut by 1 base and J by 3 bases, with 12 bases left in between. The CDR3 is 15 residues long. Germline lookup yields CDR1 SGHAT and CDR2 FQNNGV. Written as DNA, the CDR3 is TGTGCCAGCAGCTTAGGACCCGGGTGGGACTATGGCTACACCTTC. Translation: CASSLGPGWDYGYTF.

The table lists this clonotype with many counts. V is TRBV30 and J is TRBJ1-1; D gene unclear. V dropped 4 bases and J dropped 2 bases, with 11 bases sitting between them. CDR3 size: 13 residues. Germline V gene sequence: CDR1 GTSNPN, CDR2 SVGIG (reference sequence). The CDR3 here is CAWTPGSNTEAFF. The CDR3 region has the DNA TGTGCCTGGACCCCGGGTTCCAACACTGAAGCTTTCTTT.

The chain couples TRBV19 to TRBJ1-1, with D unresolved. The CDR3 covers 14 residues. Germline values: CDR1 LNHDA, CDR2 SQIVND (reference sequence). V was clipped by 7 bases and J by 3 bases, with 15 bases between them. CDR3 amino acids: CASTKDMVDTEAFF. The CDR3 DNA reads TGTGCCAGTACCAAGGATATGGTGGACACTGAAGCTTTCTTT.

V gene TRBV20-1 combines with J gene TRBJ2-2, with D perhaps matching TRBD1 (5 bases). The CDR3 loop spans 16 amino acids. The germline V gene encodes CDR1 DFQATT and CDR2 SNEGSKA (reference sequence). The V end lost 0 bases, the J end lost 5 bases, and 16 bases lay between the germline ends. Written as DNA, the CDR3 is TGCAGTGCTAGAGATCGGCGGCAGGGCAGAACCGGGGAGCTGTTTTTT. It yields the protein CSARDRRQGRTGELFF.

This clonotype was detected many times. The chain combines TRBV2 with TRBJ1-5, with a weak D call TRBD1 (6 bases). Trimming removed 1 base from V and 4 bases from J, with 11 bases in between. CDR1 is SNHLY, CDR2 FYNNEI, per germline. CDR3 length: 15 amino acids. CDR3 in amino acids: CASSEGGQGNQPQHF. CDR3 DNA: TGTGCCAGCAGTGAAGGGGGCCAGGGGAATCAGCCCCAGCATTTT.

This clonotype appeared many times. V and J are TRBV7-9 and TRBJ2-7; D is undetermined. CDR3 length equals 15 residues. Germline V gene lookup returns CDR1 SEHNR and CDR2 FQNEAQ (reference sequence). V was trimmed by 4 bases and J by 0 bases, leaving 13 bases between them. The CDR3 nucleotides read TGTGCCAGCAGCTCAAGGACGGATGTCTCCTACGAGCAGTACTTC. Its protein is CASSSRTDVSYEQYF.

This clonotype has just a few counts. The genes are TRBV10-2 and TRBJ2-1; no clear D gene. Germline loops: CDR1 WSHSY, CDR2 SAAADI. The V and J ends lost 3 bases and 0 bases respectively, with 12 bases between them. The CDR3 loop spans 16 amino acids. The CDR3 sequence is CASSDPTNGSYNEQFF. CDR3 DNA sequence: TGCGCCAGCAGTGACCCAACGAACGGCTCCTACAATGAGCAGTTCTTC.

CDR3 DNA: TGTGCCAGCAGCTTATGGGGGACAGGGGCGGACGAGCAGTACTTC. Amino acid sequence: CASSLWGTGADEQYF. J is TRBJ2-7 and V is TRBV7-9; 10 bases line up with TRBD1. The CDR3 consists of 15 residues. CDR1 and CDR2 from the germline V gene are SEHNR and FQNEAQ (reference sequence). Trimming took 2 bases from V and 5 from J; bases not matched to a gene: 6. The full variable domain, its missing parts supplied by reference TRBV7-9 and TRBJ2-7, is DTGVSQNPRHKITKRGQNVTFRCDPISEHNRLYWYRQTLGQGPEFLTYFQNEAQLEKSRLLSDRFSAERPKGSFSTLEIQRTEQGDSAMYLCASSLWGTGADEQYFGPGTRLTVT.

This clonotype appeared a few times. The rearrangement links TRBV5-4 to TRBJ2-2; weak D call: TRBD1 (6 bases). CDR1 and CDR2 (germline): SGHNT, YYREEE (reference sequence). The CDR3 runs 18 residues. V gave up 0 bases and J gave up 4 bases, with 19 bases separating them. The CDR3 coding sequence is TGTGCCAGCAGCTTGGAATGGGGGATACAGGGTGGCACCGGGGAGCTGTTTTTT. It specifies CASSLEWGIQGGTGELFF.

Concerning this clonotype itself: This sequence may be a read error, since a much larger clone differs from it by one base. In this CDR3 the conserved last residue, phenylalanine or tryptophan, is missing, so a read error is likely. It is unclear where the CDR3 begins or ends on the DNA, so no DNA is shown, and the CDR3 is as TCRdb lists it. CDR3 in amino acids: CASSGGPSQKFS. V gene TRBV27 combines with J gene TRBJ2-1; the table's D call, TRBD1, was not checked against the DNA. Ends included, the CDR3 has 12 residues. Germline V gene data show CDR1 as MNHEY and CDR2 as SMNVEV (reference sequence).